Below, 30 T cell receptor beta chains from the same sample are listed, as sequenced in a study of regulatory T cells in long-lasting Graves disease. Building of the TCR beta libraries involved iRepertoire HTBI primers and Arm-PCR of CDR3 regions. TCRdb ran MiXCR on the multiplex PCR reads and lists one entry per CDR3 protein. The data contain over 500,000 distinct CDR3 sequences, about 16% of them singletons. The time point was: newly diagnosed GD, antithyroid drugs for less than 3 months. The authors made the TCR library using RNA they extracted from PBMCs. This sample was shared with a second study, whose subject was T cells in Graves' hyperthyroidism and ophthalmopathy.

The sample was peripheral blood mononuclear cells (PBMCs), taken at new diagnosis, from a patient treated with antithyroid drugs. These receptors were collected from a woman under 40 with Graves disease.

There are many counts of this clonotype. J is TRBJ2-7 and V is TRBV12-3 or TRBV12-4; D remains unclear. The V gene lost 5 bases and the J gene lost 6 bases, with 11 bases spanning the gap. The CDR3 extends over 12 amino acids. The CDR3 loop reads CASSPMSVEQYF. CDR3 DNA sequence: TGTGCCAGCAGTCCTATGAGTGTCGAGCAGTACTTC.

This clonotype was detected ten times or more. V usage is TRBV6-1 and J usage is TRBJ1-1, with unresolved D. CDR3 size: 13 residues. The germline V gene has CDR1 MNHNS and CDR2 SASEGT. V was trimmed by 4 bases and J by 7 bases, leaving 13 bases between them. Written as DNA, the CDR3 is TGTGCCAGCAGTGTGGAGGGAGTCGGTGAAGCTTTCTTT. Protein sequence: CASSVEGVGEAFF.

This clonotype was detected a few times. V usage is TRBV6-2 or TRBV6-3 and J usage is TRBJ1-1; D ambiguous. The CDR3 extends over 13 amino acids. CDR1 is MNHEY and CDR2 is SVGEGT in the germline V gene. V was shortened by 5 bases and J by 5 bases, with 12 bases between the two germline ends. The DNA of the CDR3 is TGTGCCAGCAGTGAAATAAACCCGACTGAAGCTTTCTTT. Amino acid sequence: CASSEINPTEAFF.

This clonotype was seen at least ten times. Germline and junction disagree at one end, which may indicate a read error. V gene TRBV19 combines with J gene TRBJ2-7; TRBD2 might be the D (5 bases). CDR3 length: 12 amino acids. From germline, CDR1 is LNHDA and CDR2 SQIVND (reference sequence). CDR3 DNA: TGTGCCAGCAGTACTAGCTCCTACGAGCAGTACTTC. It codes for CASSTSSYEQYF. Full variable domain (rest looked up from reference TRBV19 and TRBJ2-7): DGGITQSPKYLFRKEGQNVTLSCEQNLNHDAMYWYRQDPGQGLRLIYYSQIVNDFQKGDIAEGYSVSREKKESFPLTVTSAQKNPTAFYLCASSTSSYEQYFGPGTRLTVT.

For this clonotype: At one end, the junction sequence differs from germline, possibly due to a read error. The chain employs TRBV11-1 and TRBJ1-1; D ambiguous. The CDR3 is 12 amino acids. CDR1 is SGHAT and CDR2 is FQDESV in the germline V gene (reference sequence). The CDR3 nucleotides are TGCGCCAGCAGCCCTGCTACAACTGAAGCTTTCTTT. It codes for CASSPATTEAFF.

The chain is built from TRBV5-5 and TRBJ2-3; 9 positions agree with TRBD2. The CDR3 sequence is 14 residues long. V gave up 4 bases and J gave up 2 bases; unmatched junction bases: 2. In germline, CDR1 is SGHKS, CDR2 YYEKEE (reference sequence). The CDR3 here is CASSPSGTTDTQYF. Written as DNA, the CDR3 is TGTGCCAGCAGCCCTAGCGGGACCACAGATACGCAGTATTTT.

This clonotype was counted many times. The J gene is TRBJ2-1, the V gene TRBV24-1; TRBD2 might be the D (6 bases). The CDR3 length is 16 residues. Germline V gene data show CDR1 as KGHDR and CDR2 as SFDVKD. Trimming stripped 3 bases from V and 5 bases from J, with 16 bases between. The CDR3 here is CATSDRGLQENNEQFF. For the CDR3, the DNA is TGTGCCACCAGTGATCGGGGACTCCAAGAGAACAATGAGCAGTTCTTC.

The genes are TRBV30 and TRBJ1-5; possibly TRBD1 for D (5 bases). The CDR3 has 15 amino acids. Per the germline V gene, CDR1 is GTSNPN and CDR2 is SVGIG (reference sequence). V lost 5 bases to trimming and J lost 3 bases, with 17 bases between them. The CDR3 is CAWGPGGGTNQPQHF. In DNA, the CDR3 is TGTGCCTGGGGTCCCGGTGGGGGGACCAATCAGCCCCAGCATTTT. Using reference TRBV30 and TRBJ1-5 for the parts outside the CDR3, the full variable domain is SQTIHQWPATLVQPVGSPLSLECTVEGTSNPNLYWYRQAAGRGLQLLFYSVGIGQISSEVPQNLSASRPQDRQFILSSKKLLLSDSGFYLCAWGPGGGTNQPQHFGDGTRLSIL.

The chain links TRBV29-1 to TRBJ1-2, with 7 bases matching TRBD1. In germline, CDR1 is SQVTM, CDR2 ANQGSEA. CDR3 size: 13 residues. Trimming cost V 7 bases and J 3 bases; bases outside gene matches: 8. As DNA, the CDR3 is TGCAGCGCTAGCGACAGGGACGACTATGGCTACACCTTC. It translates to CSASDRDDYGYTF. The variable domain in full, completed from reference TRBV29-1 and TRBJ1-2, reads SAVISQKPSRDICQRGTSLTIQCQVDSQVTMMFWYRQQPGQSLTLIATANQGSEATYESGFVIDKFPISRPNLTFSTLTVSNMSPEDSSIYLCSASDRDDYGYTFGSGTRLTVV.

This clonotype has ten or more counts. The chain carries TRBV18 and TRBJ1-5; D is possibly TRBD1 (5 bases). The V gene lost 6 bases and the J gene lost 4 bases, with 19 bases spanning the gap. Germline lookup yields CDR1 KGHSH and CDR2 LQKENI. This CDR3 comprises 16 residues. CDR3 nucleotides: TGTGCCAGCTCCCCGGACCGGGGCGGGGGGAATCAGCCCCAGCATTTT. Translating it yields CASSPDRGGGNQPQHF.

This clonotype was observed at least ten times. J is TRBJ2-1 and V is TRBV12-3 or TRBV12-4, with 10 nucleotides matching TRBD1. This CDR3 comprises 14 residues. The V and J ends lost 4 bases and 6 bases, in that order; junction bases with no gene match: 3. The CDR3 is CASSSGTGANEQFF. CDR3 nucleotides: TGTGCCAGCAGTTCCGGGACAGGGGCCAATGAGCAGTTCTTC.

This clonotype occurred many times. V usage is TRBV15 and J usage is TRBJ1-5; perhaps TRBD1 as D (6 bases). The germline V gene encodes CDR1 LNHNV and CDR2 YYDKDF (reference sequence). This CDR3 is 16 amino acids long. V lost 5 bases and J 4 bases, leaving 18 bases between the germline ends. The CDR3 protein is CATSLRGAGTNQPQHF. DNA for the CDR3: TGTGCCACCAGCCTAAGGGGGGCAGGGACGAATCAGCCCCAGCATTTT.

This CDR3 is CSGIQGYGYTF. The CDR3 DNA sequence: TGCAGCGGAATACAGGGATATGGCTACACCTTC. The gene calls are TRBV29-1 and TRBJ1-2; a weak D match, TRBD1 (6 bases). V was shortened by 7 bases and J by 5 bases, with 11 bases between the two germline ends. The CDR3 is 11 residues long. The germline CDR1 and CDR2 sequences are SQVTM and ANQGSEA.

This clonotype was seen only a few times. The chain combines TRBV30 with TRBJ2-2; D call uncertain. The CDR3 length is 12 residues. V lost 5 bases and J 5 bases, leaving 9 bases between the germline ends. Germline V lookup: CDR1 GTSNPN, CDR2 SVGIG (reference sequence). CDR3 coding DNA: TGTGCCTGGTCTCCGAGGACCGGGGAGCTGTTTTTT. Translating gives CAWSPRTGELFF.

Comment on this clonotype: It differs at one base from a far larger clone, so likely a read error. The genes are TRBV6-9 and TRBJ2-1; either TRBD1 or TRBD2 may fit D (6 bases each). Germline CDR1 MNHGY, CDR2 SVAAGI. The CDR3 has 16 amino acids. Trimming pared 4 bases from V and 5 bases from J, leaving 18 bases between. This CDR3 reads CASSLDGGLLNNEQFF. The CDR3 bases are TGTGCCAGCAGTTTAGACGGGGGCCTCCTAAACAATGAGCAGTTCTTC.

This clonotype was recorded at least ten times. The gene calls are TRBV28 and TRBJ1-1, with D maybe TRBD1 (6 bases). The CDR3 extends over 16 amino acids. Deletions cut 6 bases from V and 3 bases from J, with 20 bases between. The germline CDR1 and CDR2 sequences are MDHEN and SYDVKM. The CDR3 DNA is TGTGCCAGCAGCCCCCGGAAGGGGGGTTGGGACACTGAAGCTTTCTTT. As protein: CASSPRKGGWDTEAFF.

The chain's CDR3 is CASSLFGGASYEQYF. DNA for the CDR3: TGTGCCAGCAGCTTATTCGGGGGGGCGTCATACGAGCAGTACTTC. The V and J genes are TRBV11-2 and TRBJ2-7, with 8 positions matching TRBD2. V was pared by 2 bases and J by 4 bases, with 7 bases of the junction left unmatched. CDR1 is SGHAT and CDR2 is FQNNGV in the germline V gene. There are 15 residues in the CDR3. Based on the CDR3 plus reference TRBV11-2 and TRBJ2-7, the full variable domain is EAGVAQSPRYKIIEKRQSVAFWCNPISGHATLYWYQQILGQGPKLLIQFQNNGVVDDSQLPKDRFSAERLKGVDSTLKIQPAKLEDSAVYLCASSLFGGASYEQYFGPGTRLTVT.

The rearrangement uses TRBV5-1 and TRBJ2-7; 9 bases are shared with TRBD2. Per germline, CDR1 SGHRS and CDR2 YFSETQ. The CDR3 runs to 15 residues. V shed 4 bases and J 1 base; nucleotides not matched to a gene: 6. The CDR3, as DNA: TGCGCCAGCAGCCCCCAAGCGGGAGGTTCCTACGAGCAGTACTTC. It specifies CASSPQAGGSYEQYF.

A few counts support this clonotype. The gene calls are TRBV18 and TRBJ2-3; the match to TRBD2 covers 9 bases. J gave up 0 bases and V 4 bases, and 11 bases lay outside the gene matches. The CDR3 consists of 18 residues. CDR1 is KGHSH, CDR2 LQKENI, per germline. This CDR3 is CASSRTLTGTSSTDTQYF. CDR3 coding DNA: TGTGCCAGCTCACGAACCCTTACCGGGACTAGCAGCACAGATACGCAGTATTTT.

In this sample, this clonotype turned up a few times. V and J are TRBV29-1 and TRBJ2-7; 7 bases map to TRBD1. Germline V gene sequence: CDR1 SQVTM, CDR2 ANQGSEA. The CDR3 runs 13 residues. Unmatched junction bases numbered 3, after V lost 1 base and J lost 3 bases. CDR3 region: CSVEGPGGYEQYF. The CDR3 DNA follows: TGCAGCGTTGAAGGTCCAGGGGGCTACGAGCAGTACTTC.

The rearrangement links TRBV20-1 to TRBJ1-5; 11 bases match TRBD1. This CDR3 has 19 amino acids. Trimming took 3 bases from V and 0 from J; bases not matched to a gene: 13. CDR1 is DFQATT and CDR2 is SNEGSKA in the germline V gene (reference sequence). In nucleotides, the CDR3 is TGCAGTGCTAGTCCCTTGCGGACAGGGGGCGAATATAGCAATCAGCCCCAGCATTTT. This translates into CSASPLRTGGEYSNQPQHF.

This clonotype has at least ten counts. CDR3 region: CASSFLGGAVNEQFF. In DNA form, the CDR3 reads TGTGCCAGCAGCTTCCTGGGGGGCGCAGTTAATGAGCAGTTCTTC. The chain combines TRBV7-8 with TRBJ2-5; D possibly uses TRBD1 or TRBD2 (6 bases each). Judging by the DNA end, TRBJ2-1 fits better; the J call may be wrong. This CDR3 contains 15 residues. CDR1 is SGHVS and CDR2 is FQNEAQ in the germline V gene.

The table lists this clonotype with many counts. The chain employs TRBV7-2 and TRBJ1-3, with D possibly being TRBD1 (5 bases). This CDR3 spans 16 amino acids. V lost 4 bases, J lost 0 bases, and 13 bases lay in between. The germline V gene encodes CDR1 SGHTA and CDR2 FQGNSA. CDR3 protein: CASSSGTSDSGNTIYF. The CDR3 bases are TGTGCCAGCAGCTCTGGGACGTCTGACTCTGGAAACACCATATATTTT.

The genes are TRBV19 and TRBJ1-5; 8 positions agree with TRBD1. The J segment lost 2 bases and the V segment lost 5 bases, leaving 14 bases of the junction unmatched. The CDR3 covers 18 residues. Germline-derived CDR1 and CDR2 are LNHDA and SQIVND (reference sequence). Here the CDR3 reads CASSFPGQAIKGNQPQHF. The CDR3 bases are TGTGCCAGTAGTTTCCCGGGACAGGCTATTAAGGGCAATCAGCCCCAGCATTTT.

The CDR3 protein is CASSLIGTAPNTEAFF. The CDR3 region has the DNA TGTGCCAGCAGTCTCATCGGGACAGCCCCTAACACTGAAGCTTTCTTT. V and J are TRBV3-1 and TRBJ1-1, with 7 bases aligning to TRBD1. The junction had 12 bases not matched to a gene; V was cut back by 6 bases and J by 2 bases. CDR1 LGHDT and CDR2 YNNKEL come from the germline V gene (reference sequence). This CDR3 comprises 16 residues.

To note about this clonotype: A much more abundant neighbour one base away suggests this may be a read error. The CDR3 region is CASSDLAGLNNEQFF. The DNA of the CDR3 is TGCGCCAGCAGCGACCTAGCGGGCCTCAACAATGAGCAGTTCTTC. The V and J genes are TRBV5-1 and TRBJ2-1, with 8 bases aligning to TRBD2. Germline V lookup: CDR1 SGHRS, CDR2 YFSETQ. V was pared by 4 bases and J by 5 bases, with 8 bases of the junction left unmatched. CDR3 length: 15 amino acids.

V gene TRBV10-2 combines with J gene TRBJ1-4; tentative D call: TRBD1 (6 bases). V lost 4 bases to trimming and J lost 7 bases, with 13 bases between them. Germline loops: CDR1 WSHSY, CDR2 SAAADI. This CDR3 spans 14 amino acids. CDR3 bases: TGCGCCAGCAGTGTATCGGGGGCAATTGAAAAACTGTTTTTT. It yields the protein CASSVSGAIEKLFF.

This clonotype appeared many times. CDR3: CASRGQGAIGNQPQHF. CDR3 DNA: TGTGCCAGCAGGGGACAGGGGGCAATTGGCAATCAGCCCCAGCATTTT. The chain uses TRBV6-1 and TRBJ1-5; TRBD1 matches at 12 bases. In germline, CDR1 is MNHNS, CDR2 SASEGT. J was trimmed by 2 bases and V by 6 bases; bases with no gene match: 5. There are 16 residues in the CDR3.

This clonotype was found many times. The chain employs TRBV11-2 and TRBJ2-4, with D perhaps matching TRBD1 (6 bases). This CDR3 has 14 amino acids. Germline CDR1 is SGHAT and CDR2 is FQNNGV. Trimming removed 5 bases from V and 7 bases from J, with 15 bases in between. The CDR3 here is CASSAGELRNIQYF. The DNA for the CDR3 is TGTGCCAGCAGCGCAGGGGAATTGCGGAACATTCAGTACTTC.

The rearrangement links TRBV6-1 to TRBJ1-5, with D maybe TRBD1 (5 bases). In germline, CDR1 is MNHNS, CDR2 SASEGT. V lost 11 bases, J lost 6 bases, and 11 bases lay in between. The CDR3 is 11 residues long. CDR3 nucleotides: TGTGCCGGGGGAAGAGGTCAGCCCCAGCATTTT. Translated: CAGGRGQPQHF.